The 8 T cell receptor beta chains below come from one sample, sequenced in a study of CD8 T cells in Susac syndrome. Random hexamers were used to reverse transcribe 0.5 to 1 ug of RNA. TCRdb re-derived calls from the immunoSEQ multiplex PCR reads in MiXCR, one entry per CDR3 protein. Of about 94,000 distinct CDR3 sequences listed, around 94% are singletons. The sample comprised CD4+ T cells from PBMCs. These receptors all come from a human donor with Susac syndrome.

This chain uses TRBV4-3 with TRBJ2-1; D perhaps matches TRBD1 (5 bases). This CDR3 is built from 13 residues. With 1 base removed from V and 11 bases from J, the gap between germline ends came to 12 bases. Per germline, CDR1 LGHNA and CDR2 YSLEER. The CDR3 region is CASSQGLRGQQFF. The CDR3 DNA reads as TGCGCCAGCAGCCAAGGTCTAAGGGGCCAGCAGTTCTTC.

The chain is built from TRBV29-1 and TRBJ2-3, with 12 bases lining up with TRBD2. Per the germline V gene, CDR1 is SQVTM and CDR2 is ANQGSEA. V shed 6 bases and J 2 bases; nucleotides not matched to a gene: 6. The CDR3 contains 15 residues. The CDR3 sequence is CSVERLAGATDTQYF. The CDR3 nucleotides are TGCAGCGTGGAAAGACTAGCGGGGGCCACAGATACGCAGTATTTT.

As regards this clonotype: An end of the junction differs from the germline gene, which may be a read error. The chain recombines TRBV7-7 with TRBJ2-1; 10 nucleotides match TRBD1. This CDR3 comprises 14 residues. Looked up from germline, CDR1 is SSHAT and CDR2 is FNYEAQ (reference sequence). The chain's CDR3 is CASSPPDRGNEQFF. The CDR3 bases are TGTGCTAGCAGCCCTCCGGACAGGGGGAATGAGCAGTTCTTC.

This chain uses TRBV1 with TRBJ2-3. TRBV1 is assigned pseudogene status. There are 15 residues in the CDR3. Written as DNA, the CDR3 is TGCACTGAGCAAGCGCAGCATGGTCCGGCAGATACGCAGTATTTT. As protein: CTEQAQHGPADTQYF.

This clonotype was counted once. The chain joins TRBV9 to TRBJ1-2; the D is unclear. Trimming took off 5 bases at V and 6 bases at J, with 8 bases between the two ends. This CDR3 has 11 amino acids. Germline-derived CDR1 and CDR2 are SGDLS and YYNGEE. CDR3 in amino acids: CASRDRDGYTF. The CDR3, as DNA: TGTGCCAGCAGAGACCGAGATGGCTACACCTTC.

With regard to this clonotype: One junction end disagrees with the germline gene, perhaps due to a read error. The V and J genes are TRBV12-3 or TRBV12-4 and TRBJ2-2; 7 bases are shared with TRBD1. There are 15 residues in the CDR3. The CDR3 bases are TGTGCCAGCAATTTACCCGGGACAGCCACCGGGGAGCTGTTTTTT. Amino acids: CASNLPGTATGELFF.

This clonotype was detected once. The genes are TRBV5-4 and TRBJ1-1; D may be TRBD1 (5 bases). The V end lost 0 bases, the J end lost 8 bases, and 5 bases lay between the germline ends. Germline V gives CDR1 SGHNT, CDR2 YYREEE (reference sequence). CDR3 size: 11 residues. CDR3: CASSLDREAFF. CDR3 sequence (DNA): TGTGCCAGCAGCTTGGACAGGGAAGCTTTCTTT. Together with reference TRBV5-4 and TRBJ1-1, the CDR3 gives the full variable domain: ETGVTQSPTHLIKTRGQQVTLRCSSQSGHNTVSWYQQALGQGPQFIFQYYREEENGRGNFPPRFSGLQFPNYSSELNVNALELDDSALYLCASSLDREAFFGQGTRLTVV.

This clonotype was recorded once. The CDR3 here is CSARGRVHYEQYF. The CDR3 DNA reads TGCAGTGCTAGAGGACGGGTACACTACGAGCAGTACTTC. The chain has TRBV20-1 and TRBJ2-7; D gene uncertain. The CDR3 covers 13 residues. V was clipped by 1 base and J by 3 bases, with 10 bases between them. Germline V gene data show CDR1 as DFQATT and CDR2 as SNEGSKA (reference sequence).